The source of this T cell receptor beta chain is a study of graft-versus-host responses after intestinal transplantation. Using immunoSEQ multiplex PCR, the repertoire was profiled, and TCRdb retains in-frame clones only, with some absent. The repertoire holds under 140,000 clones, with 80% to 95% as singletons. V was pared by 1 base and J by 5 bases, with 3 bases of the junction left unmatched. The CDR3 extends over 16 amino acids. Germline-derived CDR1 and CDR2 are MGHRA and YSYEKL. Concerning this clone: Its matching antigen is unknown.

The gene calls are TRBV4-1 and TRBJ1-5; 12 bases map to TRBD1. The source is a human donor who received an intestinal transplant. Source: unstimulated CD8+ T cells sorted from spleen or lymph node cells, taken before intestinal transplant. The CDR3 is CASSQGDRGRYQPQHF. CDR3 bases: TGCGCCAGCAGCCAAGGGGACAGGGGGCGGTATCAGCCCCAGCATTTT.